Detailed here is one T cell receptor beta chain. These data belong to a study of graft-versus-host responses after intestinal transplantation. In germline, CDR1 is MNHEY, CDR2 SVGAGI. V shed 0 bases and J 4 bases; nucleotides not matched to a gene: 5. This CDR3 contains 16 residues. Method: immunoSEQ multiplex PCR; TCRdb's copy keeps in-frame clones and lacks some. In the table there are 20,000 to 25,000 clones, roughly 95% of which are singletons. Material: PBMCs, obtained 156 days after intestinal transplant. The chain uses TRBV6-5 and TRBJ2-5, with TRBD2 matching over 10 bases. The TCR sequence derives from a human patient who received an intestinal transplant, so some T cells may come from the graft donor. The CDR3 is CASSYSGTSVGETQYF. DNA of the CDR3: TGTGCCAGCAGTTACTCCGGGACTAGCGTAGGAGAGACCCAGTACTTC.